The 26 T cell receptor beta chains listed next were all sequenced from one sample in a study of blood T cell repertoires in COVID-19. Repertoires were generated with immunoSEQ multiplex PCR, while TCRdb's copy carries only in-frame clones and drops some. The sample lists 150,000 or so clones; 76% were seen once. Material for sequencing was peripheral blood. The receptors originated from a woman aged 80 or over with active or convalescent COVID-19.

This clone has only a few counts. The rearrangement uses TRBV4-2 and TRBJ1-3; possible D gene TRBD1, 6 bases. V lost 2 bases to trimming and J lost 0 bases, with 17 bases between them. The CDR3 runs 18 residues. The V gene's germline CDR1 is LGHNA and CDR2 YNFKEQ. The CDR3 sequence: CASSQNPPDRASGNTIYF. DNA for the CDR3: TGTGCCAGCAGCCAAAATCCCCCGGACAGAGCCTCTGGAAACACCATATATTTT.

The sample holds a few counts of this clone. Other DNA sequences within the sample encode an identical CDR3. The CDR3 loop reads CASSLSQGRSPLHF. CDR3 sequence (DNA): TGCGCCAGCAGCTTGTCACAGGGTAGATCACCCCTCCACTTT. This chain uses TRBV5-1 with TRBJ1-6; weak D call: TRBD1 (6 bases). The V gene's germline CDR1 is SGHRS and CDR2 YFSETQ. The V and J ends lost 1 base and 10 bases respectively, with 12 bases between them. The CDR3 has 14 residues.

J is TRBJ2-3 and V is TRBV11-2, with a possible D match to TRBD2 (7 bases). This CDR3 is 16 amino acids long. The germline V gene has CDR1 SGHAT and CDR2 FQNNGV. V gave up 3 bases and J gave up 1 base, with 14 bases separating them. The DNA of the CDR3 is TGTGCCAGCAGCTTCTTCCGCGGGGGCCGCACAGATACGCAGTATTTT. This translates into CASSFFRGGRTDTQYF.

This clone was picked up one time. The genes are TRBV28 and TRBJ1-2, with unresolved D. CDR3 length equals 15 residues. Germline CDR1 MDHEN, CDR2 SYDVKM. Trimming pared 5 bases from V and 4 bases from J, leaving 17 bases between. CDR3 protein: CASSAAGSVGYGYTF. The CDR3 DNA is TGTGCCAGCAGTGCTGCCGGGTCCGTCGGCTATGGCTACACCTTC.

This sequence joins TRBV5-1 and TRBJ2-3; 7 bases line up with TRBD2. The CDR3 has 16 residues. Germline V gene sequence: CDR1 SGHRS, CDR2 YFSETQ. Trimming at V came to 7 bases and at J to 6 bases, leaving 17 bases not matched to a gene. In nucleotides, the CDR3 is TGCGCCAGCTCTCGGGGGGTTTTAGTTCCTTGGGATACGCAGTATTTT. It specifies CASSRGVLVPWDTQYF.

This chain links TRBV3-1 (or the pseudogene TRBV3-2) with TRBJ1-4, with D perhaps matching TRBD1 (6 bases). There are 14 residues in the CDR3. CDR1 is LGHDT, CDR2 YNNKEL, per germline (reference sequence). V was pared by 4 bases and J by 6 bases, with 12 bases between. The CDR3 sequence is CASSPHRDDEKLFF. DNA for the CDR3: TGTGCCAGCAGCCCCCACAGGGATGATGAAAAACTGTTTTTT.

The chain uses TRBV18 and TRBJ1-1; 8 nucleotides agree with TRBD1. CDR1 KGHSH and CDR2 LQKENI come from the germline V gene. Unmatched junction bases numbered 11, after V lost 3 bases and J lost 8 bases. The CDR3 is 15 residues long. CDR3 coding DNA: TGTGCCAGCTCACCCCCCGGGACAGGTGCAAAAGAAGCTTTCTTT. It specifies CASSPPGTGAKEAFF. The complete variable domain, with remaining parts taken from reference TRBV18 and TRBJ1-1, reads NAGVMQNPRHLVRRRGQEARLRCSPMKGHSHVYWYRQLPEEGLKFMVYLQKENIIDESGMPKERFSAEFPKEGPSILRIQQVVRGDSAAYFCASSPPGTGAKEAFFGQGTRLTVV.

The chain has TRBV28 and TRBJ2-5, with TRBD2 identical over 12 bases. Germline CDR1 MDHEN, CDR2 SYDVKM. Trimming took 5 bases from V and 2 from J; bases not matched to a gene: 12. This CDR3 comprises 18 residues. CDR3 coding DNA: TGTGCCAGCAGTCCTCGGACTAGCGGGGAATTATTTCAAGAGACCCAGTACTTC. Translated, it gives CASSPRTSGELFQETQYF.

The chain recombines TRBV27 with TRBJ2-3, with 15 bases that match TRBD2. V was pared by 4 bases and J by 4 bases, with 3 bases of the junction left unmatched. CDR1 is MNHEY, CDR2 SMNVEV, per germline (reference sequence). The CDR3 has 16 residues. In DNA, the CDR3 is TGTGCCAGCAGTTGGGGACTAGCGGGGGGTGCAGATACGCAGTATTTT. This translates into CASSWGLAGGADTQYF.

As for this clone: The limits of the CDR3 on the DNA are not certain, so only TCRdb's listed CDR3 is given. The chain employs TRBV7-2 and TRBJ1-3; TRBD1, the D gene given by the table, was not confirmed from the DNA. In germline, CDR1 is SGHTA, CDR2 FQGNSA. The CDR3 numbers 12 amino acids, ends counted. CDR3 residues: CASSLVGQGAEF.

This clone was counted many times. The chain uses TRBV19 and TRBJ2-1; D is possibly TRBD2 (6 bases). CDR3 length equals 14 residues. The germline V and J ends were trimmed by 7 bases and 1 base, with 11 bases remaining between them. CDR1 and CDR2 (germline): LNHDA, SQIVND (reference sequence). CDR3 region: CASNRRGSYNEQFF. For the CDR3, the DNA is TGTGCCAGTAATAGGAGGGGATCCTACAATGAGCAGTTCTTC.

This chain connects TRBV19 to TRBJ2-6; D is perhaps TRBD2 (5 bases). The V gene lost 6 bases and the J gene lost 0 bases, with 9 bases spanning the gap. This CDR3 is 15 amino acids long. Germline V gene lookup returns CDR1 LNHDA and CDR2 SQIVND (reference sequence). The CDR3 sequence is CASRDRGSGANVLTF. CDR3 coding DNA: TGTGCCAGTAGAGATCGGGGCTCTGGGGCCAACGTCCTGACTTTC.

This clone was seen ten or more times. The CDR3 DNA is TGTGCCAGCAGCTCATTTTTGGGAGGGTTGAACTATGGCTACACCTTC. As protein: CASSSFLGGLNYGYTF. This chain uses TRBV5-6 with TRBJ1-2; D remains unclear. CDR3 length equals 16 residues. V lost 3 bases, J lost 2 bases, and 17 bases lay in between. The V gene's germline CDR1 is SGHDT and CDR2 YYEEEE.

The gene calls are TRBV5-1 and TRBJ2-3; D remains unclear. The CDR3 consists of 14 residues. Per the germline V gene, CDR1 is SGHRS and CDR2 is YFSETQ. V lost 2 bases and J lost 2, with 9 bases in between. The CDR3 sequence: CASSFRGDTDTQYF. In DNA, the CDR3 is TGCGCCAGCAGCTTCCGAGGCGACACAGATACGCAGTATTTT.

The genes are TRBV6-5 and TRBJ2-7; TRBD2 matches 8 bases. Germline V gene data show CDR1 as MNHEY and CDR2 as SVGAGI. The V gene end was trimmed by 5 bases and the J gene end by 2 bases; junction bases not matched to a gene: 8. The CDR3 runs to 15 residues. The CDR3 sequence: CASSPRGGSPYEQYF. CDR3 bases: TGTGCCAGCAGTCCCCGGGGGGGCAGTCCCTACGAGCAGTACTTC.

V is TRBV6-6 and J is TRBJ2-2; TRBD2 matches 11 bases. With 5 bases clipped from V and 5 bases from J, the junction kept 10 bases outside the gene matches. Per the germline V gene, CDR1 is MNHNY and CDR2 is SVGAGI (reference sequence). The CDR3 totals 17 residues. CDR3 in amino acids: CASSLLAGGSLTGELFF. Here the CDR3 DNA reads TGTGCCAGCAGTCTTCTAGCGGGGGGATCGTTGACCGGGGAGCTGTTTTTT.

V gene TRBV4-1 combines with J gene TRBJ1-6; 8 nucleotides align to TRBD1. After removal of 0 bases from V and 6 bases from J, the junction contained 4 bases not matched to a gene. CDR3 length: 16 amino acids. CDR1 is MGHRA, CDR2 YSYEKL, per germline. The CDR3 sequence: CASSQEGTGSNSPLHF. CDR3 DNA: TGCGCCAGCAGCCAAGAGGGGACAGGCTCTAATTCACCCCTCCACTTT.

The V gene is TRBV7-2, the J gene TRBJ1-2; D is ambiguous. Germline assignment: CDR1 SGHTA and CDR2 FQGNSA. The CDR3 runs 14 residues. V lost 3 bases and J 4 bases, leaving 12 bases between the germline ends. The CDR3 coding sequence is TGTGCCAGCAGCTTTCTAAAGCCGAGCTATGGCTACACCTTC. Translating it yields CASSFLKPSYGYTF.

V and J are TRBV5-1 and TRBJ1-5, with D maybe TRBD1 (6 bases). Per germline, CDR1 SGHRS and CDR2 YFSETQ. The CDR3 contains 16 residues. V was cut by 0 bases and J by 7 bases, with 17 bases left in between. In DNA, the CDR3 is TGCGCCAGCAGCTTGGATGCGGGGGCGCCGGTGCAGCCCCAGCATTTT. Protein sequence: CASSLDAGAPVQPQHF.

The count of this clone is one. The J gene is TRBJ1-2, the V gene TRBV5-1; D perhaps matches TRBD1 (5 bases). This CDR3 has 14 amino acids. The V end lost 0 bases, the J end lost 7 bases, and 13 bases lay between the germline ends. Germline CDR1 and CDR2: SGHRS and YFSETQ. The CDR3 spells CASSLGGPGVGYTF. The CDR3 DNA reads TGCGCCAGCAGCTTGGGGGGCCCGGGAGTTGGCTACACCTTC.

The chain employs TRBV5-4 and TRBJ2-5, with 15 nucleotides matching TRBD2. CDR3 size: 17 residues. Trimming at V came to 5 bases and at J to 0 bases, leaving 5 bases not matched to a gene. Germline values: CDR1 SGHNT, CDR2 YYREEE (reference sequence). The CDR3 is CASRAGLAGGYQETQYF. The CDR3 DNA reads TGTGCCAGCAGGGCGGGACTAGCGGGGGGCTACCAAGAGACCCAGTACTTC.

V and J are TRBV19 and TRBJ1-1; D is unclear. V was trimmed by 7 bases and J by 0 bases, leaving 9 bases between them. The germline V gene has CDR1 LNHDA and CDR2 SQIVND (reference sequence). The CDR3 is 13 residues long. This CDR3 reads CASMYSMNTEAFF. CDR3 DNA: TGTGCCAGTATGTACTCAATGAACACTGAAGCTTTCTTT.

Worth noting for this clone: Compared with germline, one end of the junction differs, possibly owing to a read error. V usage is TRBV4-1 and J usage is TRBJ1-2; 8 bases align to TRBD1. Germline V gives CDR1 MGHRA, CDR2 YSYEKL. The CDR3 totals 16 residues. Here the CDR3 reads CARSRPGGKRNYGYTF. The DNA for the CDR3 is TGCGCCCGCAGCCGCCCAGGGGGCAAGAGGAACTATGGCTACACCTTC.

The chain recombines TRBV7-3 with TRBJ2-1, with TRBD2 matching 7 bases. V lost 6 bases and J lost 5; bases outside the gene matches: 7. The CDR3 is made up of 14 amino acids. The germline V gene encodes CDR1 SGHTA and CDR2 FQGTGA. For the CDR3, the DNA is TGTGCCAGCAGTCCCGGGACTACTAACAATGAGCAGTTCTTC. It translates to CASSPGTTNNEQFF.

CDR3 DNA sequence: TGTGCCAGCAGCTTAGGTTTTCAGCGGTACAATGAGCAGTTCTTC. Encoded protein: CASSLGFQRYNEQFF. The rearrangement joins TRBV7-6 to TRBJ2-1; possibly TRBD2 for D (5 bases). The CDR3 totals 15 residues. Germline-derived CDR1 and CDR2 are SGHVS and FNYEAQ. Trimming took off 1 base at V and 4 bases at J, with 11 bases between the two ends. Together with reference TRBV7-6 and TRBJ2-1, the CDR3 gives the full variable domain: GAGVSQSPRYKVTKRGQDVALRCDPISGHVSLYWYRQALGQGPEFLTYFNYEAQQDKSGLPNDRFSAERPEGSISTLTIQRTEQRDSAMYRCASSLGFQRYNEQFFGPGTRLTVL.

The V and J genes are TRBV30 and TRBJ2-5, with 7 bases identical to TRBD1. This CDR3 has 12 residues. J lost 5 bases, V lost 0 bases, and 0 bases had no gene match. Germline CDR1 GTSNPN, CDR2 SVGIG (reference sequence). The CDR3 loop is CAWSVQGETQYF. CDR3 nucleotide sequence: TGTGCCTGGAGTGTACAGGGGGAGACCCAGTACTTC.